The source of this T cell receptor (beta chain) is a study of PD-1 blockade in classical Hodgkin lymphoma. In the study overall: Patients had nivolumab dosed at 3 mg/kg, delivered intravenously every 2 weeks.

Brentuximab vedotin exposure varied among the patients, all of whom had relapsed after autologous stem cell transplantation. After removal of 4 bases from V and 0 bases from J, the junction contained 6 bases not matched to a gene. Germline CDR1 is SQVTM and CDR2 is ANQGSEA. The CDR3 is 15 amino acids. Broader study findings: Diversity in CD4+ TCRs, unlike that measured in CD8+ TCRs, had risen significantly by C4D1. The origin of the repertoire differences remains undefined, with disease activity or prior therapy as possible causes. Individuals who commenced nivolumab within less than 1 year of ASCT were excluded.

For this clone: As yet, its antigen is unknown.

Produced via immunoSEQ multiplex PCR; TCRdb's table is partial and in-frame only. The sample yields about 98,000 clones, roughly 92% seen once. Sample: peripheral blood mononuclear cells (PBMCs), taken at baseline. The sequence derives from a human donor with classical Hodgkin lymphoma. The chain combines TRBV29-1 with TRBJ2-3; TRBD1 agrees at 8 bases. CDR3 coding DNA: TGCAGCGTTGTACCAGGGGGCTGGAGCACAGATACGCAGTATTTT. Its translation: CSVVPGGWSTDTQYF.